Listed here are 9 T cell receptor beta chains from one sample, sequenced in a study of T cell changes during pregnancy in multiple sclerosis. The data were produced by immunoSEQ multiplex PCR, yet TCRdb's version contains in-frame clones alone and is incomplete. This table holds approximately 88,000 clones, just under 95% found once. The starting material was peripheral blood, obtained in the first trimester of pregnancy. The receptors were sampled from a female donor with multiple sclerosis, enrolled in a pregnancy study.

V usage is TRBV9 and J usage is TRBJ2-1; 7 bases align to TRBD2. The V gene end was trimmed by 4 bases and the J gene end by 5 bases; junction bases not matched to a gene: 9. Germline V gene data show CDR1 as SGDLS and CDR2 as YYNGEE. The CDR3 is 15 amino acids. CDR3 sequence: CASSPQMTSHNEQFF. The CDR3 coding sequence is TGTGCCAGCAGCCCCCAGATGACTAGCCACAATGAGCAGTTCTTC.

On this clone itself: The junction shows a germline mismatch at one end, possibly a read error. V is TRBV7-3 and J is TRBJ1-1; no clear D. This CDR3 contains 14 residues. Looked up from germline, CDR1 is SGHTA and CDR2 is FQGTGA. The DNA for the CDR3 is TGTGCCAGCAGCTTAAGGGCCCAGAACCCTGAAGCTTTCTTT. Protein: CASSLRAQNPEAFF.

This clone has a single count. The rearrangement uses TRBV4-2 and TRBJ2-3; D ambiguous. The CDR3 has 19 residues. Germline V gene data show CDR1 as LGHNA and CDR2 as YNFKEQ. V lost 1 base and J 2 bases, leaving 22 bases between the germline ends. CDR3 nucleotides: TGTGCCAGCAGCCAAGTTATACCCACCAGGCAGACCCCCACAGATACGCAGTATTTT. Amino acids: CASSQVIPTRQTPTDTQYF.

This clone was seen once. The rearrangement joins TRBV6-1 to TRBJ2-5, with 7 bases identical to TRBD2. CDR1 and CDR2 from the germline V gene are MNHNS and SASEGT. The CDR3 is made up of 15 amino acids. V lost 2 bases, J lost 2 bases, and 5 bases stayed unmatched. The CDR3 DNA sequence: TGTGCCAGCAGTGAAATGGGGGGGAAGCAAGAGACCCAGTACTTC. It specifies CASSEMGGKQETQYF.

The chain combines TRBV9 with TRBJ1-4; no firm D call. V was cut by 4 bases and J by 0 bases, with 10 bases left in between. Looked up from germline, CDR1 is SGDLS and CDR2 is YYNGEE. This CDR3 region has 15 residues. The CDR3 is CASSLHGSTNEKLFF. As DNA, the CDR3 is TGTGCCAGCAGCCTTCATGGCTCAACTAATGAAAAACTGTTTTTT. The complete variable domain, with remaining parts taken from reference TRBV9 and TRBJ1-4, reads DSGVTQTPKHLITATGQRVTLRCSPRSGDLSVYWYQQSLDQGLQFLIQYYNGEERAKGNILERFSAQQFPDLHSELNLSSLELGDSALYFCASSLHGSTNEKLFFGSGTQLSVL.

The J gene is TRBJ1-6, the V gene TRBV6-5, with TRBD1 matching 9 bases. The germline gives CDR1 MNHEY, CDR2 SVGAGI. After removal of 10 bases from V and 8 bases from J, the junction contained 9 bases not matched to a gene. The CDR3 loop spans 14 amino acids. The CDR3 DNA follows: TGTGCCAAGGTACAGGGGGCACCCGATTCACCCCTCCACTTT. Its protein is CAKVQGAPDSPLHF.

The chain combines TRBV7-8 with TRBJ2-5, with D possibly matching TRBD2 (5 bases). The CDR3 has 12 residues. Trimming removed 4 bases at V and 9 bases at J, with 12 bases between. Germline lookup yields CDR1 SGHVS and CDR2 FQNEAQ. The CDR3 loop is CASSSEIGAQYF. The CDR3 coding sequence is TGTGCCAGCAGCTCAGAAATCGGGGCCCAGTACTTC.

V and J are TRBV5-4 and TRBJ1-2; 7 nucleotides align to TRBD1. The junction had 10 bases not matched to a gene; V was cut back by 3 bases and J by 8 bases. In germline, CDR1 is SGHNT, CDR2 YYREEE (reference sequence). The CDR3 is made up of 14 amino acids. CDR3 sequence: CASSWDSGPGGYTF. CDR3 sequence (DNA): TGTGCCAGCAGCTGGGACAGCGGCCCTGGGGGCTACACCTTC. Based on the CDR3 plus reference TRBV5-4 and TRBJ1-2, the full variable domain is ETGVTQSPTHLIKTRGQQVTLRCSSQSGHNTVSWYQQALGQGPQFIFQYYREEENGRGNFPPRFSGLQFPNYSSELNVNALELDDSALYLCASSWDSGPGGYTFGSGTRLTVV.

This chain uses TRBV2 with TRBJ1-2, with TRBD1 matching 8 bases. After removal of 8 bases from V and 4 bases from J, the junction contained 9 bases not matched to a gene. CDR1 and CDR2 from the germline V gene are SNHLY and FYNNEI. The CDR3 spans 14 residues. This chain's CDR3 is CASQTPGGLYGYTF. The CDR3 nucleotides are TGTGCCAGCCAGACCCCAGGGGGCCTCTATGGCTACACCTTC.